The clone carrying this T cell receptor beta chain was observed once. This table comes from immunoSEQ multiplex PCR, and its TCRdb copy is limited to in-frame clones, with some not included. Among fewer than 60,000 clones listed, about 80% were seen once. Germline V CDR1 and CDR2: MGHRA, YSYEKL. Deletions cut 4 bases from V and 1 base from J, with 17 bases between. This CDR3 contains 18 residues. These data originate in a study of OX40 agonist ivuxolimab in advanced cancers. The sample here was CD4+ or CD8+ T cells sorted from blood, taken in a trial of the OX40 agonist ivuxolimab. The source is an adult with an advanced solid tumor such as melanoma, head and neck, liver or kidney cancer. V is TRBV4-1 and J is TRBJ2-6, with unresolved D. CDR3 sequence reads: CASSPQIPGVSGANVLTF. The DNA for the CDR3 is TGCGCCAGCAGCCCTCAGATTCCGGGTGTATCTGGGGCCAACGTCCTGACTTTC.